This T cell receptor (beta chain) derives from a study of CD8+CD57+ T cells in acquired aplastic anemia. Study-wide results and caveats: Significance was not reached for CD8+ Simpson's diversity between patients and controls.

The use of genomic DNA as template underpinned the TCR beta VDJ and CDR3 profiling. TCRdb recomputed calls from the reads with MiXCR, one row per CDR3 protein. The table has some 170,000 distinct CDR3 sequences, 45% to 55% seen once; the top ten hold 1.1%. Germline CDR1 and CDR2: LGHNT and FRNRAP. CDR3 size: 15 residues. V lost 1 base and J lost 4, with 10 bases in between. Patients chosen for sequencing had CD8+CD57+ cells that had expanded, as shown by flow cytometry. The enrolled patients all had severe acquired aplastic anemia. In the case of this clonotype: The antigen remains undetermined. A clone one base away is much larger, so this may be a read error. The CDR3 end shows no conserved phenylalanine or tryptophan, and so a read error is likely.

The chain employs TRBV12-5 and TRBJ2-2, with a possible D match to TRBD1 (5 bases). The TCR sequence derives from a human donor with aplastic anemia. Sequencing used sorted CD4+, CD8+, or CD8+CD57+ T cells (not recorded which) from PBMCs. CDR3 DNA: TGTGCTAGTGGTTTGGAGGGGATGGGCACCGGGGAGCTGTTTCTT. Protein product: CASGLEGMGTGELFL.